This T cell receptor (beta chain) originates from a study of beta chain features in type 1 diabetes. Study findings and constraints: Type 1 diabetes patients showed a moderate but significant shortening of TCRB CDR3s in all four CD4+ subsets.

This clone was recorded a few times. Its antigen remains unknown. In germline, CDR1 is SQVTM, CDR2 ANQGSEA. V shed 7 bases and J 6 bases; nucleotides not matched to a gene: 14. The CDR3 has 14 residues. Sorting of CD4+ naive, central memory, regulatory and stem cell-like memory cells was performed via CD45RO/CCR7/CD25/CD127/CD95/CD27. All of the isolated RNA was reverse transcribed, so expressed TCRB transcripts were sequenced. Method: immunoSEQ multiplex PCR; TCRdb's copy keeps in-frame clones and lacks some. This sample yields a few hundred thousand clones, of which 8.5% to 10% are seen a single time; around 0.66% belongs to the top ten.

The chain combines TRBV29-1 with TRBJ1-2, with 7 bases identical to TRBD1. The source material was central memory CD4+ T cells from blood. The receptor was derived from a man aged 30 to 39 with type 1 diabetes. This CDR3 reads CSAQPTGLIDGYTF. CDR3 nucleotide sequence: TGCAGCGCCCAACCGACAGGGTTAATTGATGGCTACACCTTC.